This T cell receptor beta chain was profiled in a study of T cell repertoires in cytomegalovirus infection. Study observations and caveats: The response measured ex vivo was dominated by TCR beta clonotypes (HLA-C-restricted and CMV-specific).

MiXCR was run by TCRdb on the reads, yielding one entry per CDR3 protein. The sample lists roughly 500,000 distinct CDR3 sequences, 33% occurring once. After removal of 5 bases from V and 9 bases from J, the junction contained 16 bases not matched to a gene. The CDR3 has 16 amino acids. Germline V gene data show CDR1 as PRHDT and CDR2 as FYEKMQ (reference sequence). Comments on this clonotype: Its matching antigen is unknown.

This clonotype was sampled from a human donor in good health (CMV status not recorded). Some clones in this sample may be carry-over from other donors' samples. V is TRBV13 and J is TRBJ2-1; 7 bases are shared with TRBD2. The input for sequencing was cultured PBMCs, taken from culture after CMV antigen stimulation. This chain's CDR3 is CASSPPGLADYSEQFF. Written as DNA, the CDR3 is TGTGCCAGCAGCCCCCCGGGGCTAGCGGACTACTCTGAGCAGTTCTTC. The variable domain in full, with the rest retrieved from reference TRBV13 and TRBJ2-1, is AAGVIQSPRHLIKEKRETATLKCYPIPRHDTVYWYQQGPGQDPQFLISFYEKMQSDKGSIPDRFSAQQFSDYHSELNMSSLELGDSALYFCASSPPGLADYSEQFFGPGTRLTVL.